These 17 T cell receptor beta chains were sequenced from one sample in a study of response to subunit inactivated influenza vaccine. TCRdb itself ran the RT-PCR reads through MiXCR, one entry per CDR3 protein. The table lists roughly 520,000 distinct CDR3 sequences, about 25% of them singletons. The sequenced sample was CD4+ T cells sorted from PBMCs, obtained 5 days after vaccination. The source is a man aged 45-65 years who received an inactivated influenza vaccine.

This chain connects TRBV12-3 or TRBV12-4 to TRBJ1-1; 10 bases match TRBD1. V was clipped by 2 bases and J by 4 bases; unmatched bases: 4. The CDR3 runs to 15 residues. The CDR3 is CASSLRDRGGTEAFF. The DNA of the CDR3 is TGTGCCAGCAGTTTACGGGACAGGGGAGGCACTGAAGCTTTCTTT.

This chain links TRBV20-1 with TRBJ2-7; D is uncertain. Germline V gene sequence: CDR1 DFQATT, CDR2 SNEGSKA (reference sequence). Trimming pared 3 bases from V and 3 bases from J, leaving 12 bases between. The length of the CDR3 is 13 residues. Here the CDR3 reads CSARTELNYEQYF. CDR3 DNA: TGCAGTGCTAGGACGGAACTTAACTACGAGCAGTACTTC.

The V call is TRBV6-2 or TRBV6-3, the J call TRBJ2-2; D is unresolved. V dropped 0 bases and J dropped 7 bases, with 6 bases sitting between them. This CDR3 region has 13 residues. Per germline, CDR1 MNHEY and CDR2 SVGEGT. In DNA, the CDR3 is TGTGCCAGCAGTTACTCAAGGAACGGGGAGCTGTTTTTT. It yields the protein CASSYSRNGELFF.

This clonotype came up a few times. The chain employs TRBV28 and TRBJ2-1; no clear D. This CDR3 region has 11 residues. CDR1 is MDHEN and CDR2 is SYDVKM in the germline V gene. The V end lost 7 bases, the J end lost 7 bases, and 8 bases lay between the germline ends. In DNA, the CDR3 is TGTGCCAGCACCAACATAAATGAGCAGTTCTTC. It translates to CASTNINEQFF.

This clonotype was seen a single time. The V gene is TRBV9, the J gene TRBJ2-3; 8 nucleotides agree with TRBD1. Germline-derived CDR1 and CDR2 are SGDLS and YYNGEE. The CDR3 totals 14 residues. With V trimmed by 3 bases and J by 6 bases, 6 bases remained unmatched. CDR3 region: CASSDRTGWDTQYF. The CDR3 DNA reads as TGTGCCAGCAGCGATCGGACAGGGTGGGATACGCAGTATTTT.

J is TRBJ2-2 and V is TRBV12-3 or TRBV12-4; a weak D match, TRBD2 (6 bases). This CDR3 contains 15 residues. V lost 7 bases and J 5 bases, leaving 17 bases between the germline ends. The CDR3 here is CASTLGGARTGELFF. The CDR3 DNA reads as TGTGCCAGCACCCTAGGAGGGGCGCGTACCGGGGAGCTGTTTTTT.

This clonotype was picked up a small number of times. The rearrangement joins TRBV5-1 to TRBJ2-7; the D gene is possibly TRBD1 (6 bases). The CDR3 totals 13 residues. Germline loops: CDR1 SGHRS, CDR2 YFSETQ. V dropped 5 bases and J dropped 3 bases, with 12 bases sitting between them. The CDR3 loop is CASSPSQGYEQYF. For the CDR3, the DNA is TGCGCCAGCAGTCCGTCACAGGGCTACGAGCAGTACTTC.

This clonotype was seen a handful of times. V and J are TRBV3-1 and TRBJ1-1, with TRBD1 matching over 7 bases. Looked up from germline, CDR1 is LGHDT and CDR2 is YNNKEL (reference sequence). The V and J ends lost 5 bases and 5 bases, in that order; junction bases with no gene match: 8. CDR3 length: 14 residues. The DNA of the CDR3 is TGTGCCAGCAGCTTCACAGGGGTTGGGACTGAAGCTTTCTTT. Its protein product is CASSFTGVGTEAFF. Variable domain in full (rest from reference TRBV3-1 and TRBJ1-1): DTAVSQTPKYLVTQMGNDKSIKCEQNLGHDTMYWYKQDSKKFLKIMFSYNNKELIINETVPNRFSPKSPDKAHLNLHINSLELGDSAVYFCASSFTGVGTEAFFGQGTRLTVV.

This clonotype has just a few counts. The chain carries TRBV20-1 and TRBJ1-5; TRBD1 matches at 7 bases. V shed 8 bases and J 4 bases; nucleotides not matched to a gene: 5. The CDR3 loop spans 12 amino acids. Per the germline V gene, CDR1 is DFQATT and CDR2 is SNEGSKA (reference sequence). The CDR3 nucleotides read TGCAGTAGGGGACAGACGAATCAGCCCCAGCATTTT. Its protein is CSRGQTNQPQHF.

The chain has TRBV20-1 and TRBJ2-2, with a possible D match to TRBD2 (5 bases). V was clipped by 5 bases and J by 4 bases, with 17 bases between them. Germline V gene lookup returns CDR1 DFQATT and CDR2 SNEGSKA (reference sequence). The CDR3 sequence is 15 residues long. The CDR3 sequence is CSAPSGIKGTGELFF. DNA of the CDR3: TGCAGTGCTCCCTCGGGAATTAAAGGCACCGGGGAGCTGTTTTTT.

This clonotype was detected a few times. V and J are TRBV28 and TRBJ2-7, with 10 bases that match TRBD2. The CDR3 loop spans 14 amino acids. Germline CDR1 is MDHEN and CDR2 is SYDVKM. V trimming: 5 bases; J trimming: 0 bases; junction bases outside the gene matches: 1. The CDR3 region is CASSQRGGSYEQYF. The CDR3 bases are TGTGCCAGCAGTCAGCGGGGGGGCTCCTACGAGCAGTACTTC.

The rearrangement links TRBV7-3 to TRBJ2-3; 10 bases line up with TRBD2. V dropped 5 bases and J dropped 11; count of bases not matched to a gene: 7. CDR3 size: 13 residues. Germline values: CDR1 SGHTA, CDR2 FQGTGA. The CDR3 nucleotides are TGTGCCAGCAGCGAAAGACGGACTAGCGGGCAGTATTTT. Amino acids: CASSERRTSGQYF.

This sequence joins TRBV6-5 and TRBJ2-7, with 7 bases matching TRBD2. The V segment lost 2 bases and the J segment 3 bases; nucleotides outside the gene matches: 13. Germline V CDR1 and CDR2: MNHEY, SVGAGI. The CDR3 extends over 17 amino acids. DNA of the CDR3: TGTGCCAGCAGTTACCACCTTCCGGGTGCTAGCGGCTACGAGCAGTACTTC. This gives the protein CASSYHLPGASGYEQYF.

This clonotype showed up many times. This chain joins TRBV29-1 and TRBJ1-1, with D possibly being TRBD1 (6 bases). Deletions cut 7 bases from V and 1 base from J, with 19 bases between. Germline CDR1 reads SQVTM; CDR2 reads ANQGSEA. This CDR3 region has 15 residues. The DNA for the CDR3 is TGCAGCGCCGGGGGGGCAGGGGCCCCGAACACTGAAGCTTTCTTT. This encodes CSAGGAGAPNTEAFF.

CDR3 residues: CASSKKRLTGTYGYTF. For the CDR3, the DNA is TGTGCCAGCAGCAAAAAACGACTGACAGGCACCTATGGCTACACCTTC. V and J are TRBV7-2 and TRBJ1-2; D may be TRBD1 (6 bases). The CDR3 is 16 amino acids. Trimming left V 5 bases short and J 4 bases short, with 20 bases between. In germline, CDR1 is SGHTA, CDR2 FQGNSA.

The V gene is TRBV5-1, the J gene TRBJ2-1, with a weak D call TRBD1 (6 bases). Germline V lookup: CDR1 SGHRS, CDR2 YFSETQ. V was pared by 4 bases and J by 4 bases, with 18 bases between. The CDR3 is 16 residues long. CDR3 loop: CASSPLPNTGYNEQFF. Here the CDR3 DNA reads TGCGCCAGCAGCCCGCTCCCCAATACAGGGTACAATGAGCAGTTCTTC.

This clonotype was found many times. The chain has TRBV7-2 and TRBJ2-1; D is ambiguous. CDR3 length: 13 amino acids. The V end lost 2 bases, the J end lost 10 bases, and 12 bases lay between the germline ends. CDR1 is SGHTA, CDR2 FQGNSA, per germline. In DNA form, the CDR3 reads TGTGCCAGCAGCTTATTTCGGATCGGGGAGCAGTTCTTC. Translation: CASSLFRIGEQFF.